Below, 5 T cell receptor beta chains from the same sample are listed, as sequenced in a study of blood T cell repertoires in COVID-19. Data came from immunoSEQ multiplex PCR; TCRdb stores just in-frame clones and leaves some out. The repertoire consists of over 250,000 clones, with roughly 87% occurring once and the leading ten covering just under 9%. The source material was PBMCs or T cells enriched from blood (not recorded which). These receptors all come from a woman between 18 and 30 years old who had recovered from COVID-19.

This chain links TRBV7-2 with TRBJ1-3, with D unresolved. Germline V gene lookup returns CDR1 SGHTA and CDR2 FQGNSA. CDR3 size: 16 residues. The V end lost 5 bases, the J end lost 0 bases, and 14 bases lay between the germline ends. The CDR3 protein is CASSRGSPYSGNTIYF. CDR3 nucleotide sequence: TGTGCCAGCAGCCGCGGCAGCCCTTACTCTGGAAACACCATATATTTT.

The sample holds one count of this clone. This chain joins TRBV4-1 and TRBJ2-7, with TRBD1 matching 10 bases. V lost 4 bases and J lost 6; bases outside the gene matches: 9. Germline loops: CDR1 MGHRA, CDR2 YSYEKL. The length of the CDR3 is 15 residues. CDR3 coding DNA: TGCGCCAGCAGCCGACCGGGACAGGGGATTGTCGAGCAGTACTTC. This sequence encodes CASSRPGQGIVEQYF.

This clone was picked up one time. The chain combines TRBV11-2 with TRBJ1-2, with 10 nucleotides matching TRBD1. This CDR3 is built from 17 residues. The trim removed 1 base at V and 4 bases at J, leaving 9 bases unmatched. Germline assignment: CDR1 SGHAT and CDR2 FQNNGV. The CDR3 here is CASSLADRGRSLYGYTF. DNA for the CDR3: TGTGCCAGCAGCTTAGCCGACAGGGGGCGCTCCCTCTATGGCTACACCTTC.

The chain couples TRBV28 to TRBJ2-5; tentative D call: TRBD2 (6 bases). V shed 8 bases and J shed 5 bases, with 15 bases lying between them. Germline-derived CDR1 and CDR2 are MDHEN and SYDVKM. The CDR3 sequence is 13 residues long. CDR3 coding DNA: TGTGCCAGCGCAACTGGGGGGTGGGAGACCCAGTACTTC. It is translated as CASATGGWETQYF.

This rearrangement joins TRBV24-1 to TRBJ1-2, with 7 bases that match TRBD1. Trimming took 4 bases from V and 8 from J; bases not matched to a gene: 3. The CDR3 loop spans 12 amino acids. The germline V gene has CDR1 KGHDR and CDR2 SFDVKD. The CDR3 DNA sequence: TGTGCCACCAGTGAAAGGGGGCGAGGCTACACCTTC. Translated: CATSERGRGYTF.